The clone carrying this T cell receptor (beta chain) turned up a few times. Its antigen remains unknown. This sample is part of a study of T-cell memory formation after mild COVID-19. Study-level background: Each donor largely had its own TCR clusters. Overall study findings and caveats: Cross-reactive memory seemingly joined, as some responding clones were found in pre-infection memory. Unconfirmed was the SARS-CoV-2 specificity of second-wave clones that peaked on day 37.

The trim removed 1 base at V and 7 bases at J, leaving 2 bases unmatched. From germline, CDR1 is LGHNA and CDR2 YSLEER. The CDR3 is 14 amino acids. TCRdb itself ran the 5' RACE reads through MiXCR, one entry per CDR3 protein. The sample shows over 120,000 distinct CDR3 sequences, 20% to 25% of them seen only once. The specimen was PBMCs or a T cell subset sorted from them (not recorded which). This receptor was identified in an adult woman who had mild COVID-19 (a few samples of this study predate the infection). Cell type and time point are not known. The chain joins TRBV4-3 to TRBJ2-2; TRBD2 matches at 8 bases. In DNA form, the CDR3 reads TGCGCCAGCAGCCAAGTGCGGGAGGACGGGGAGCTGTTTTTT. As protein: CASSQVREDGELFF.